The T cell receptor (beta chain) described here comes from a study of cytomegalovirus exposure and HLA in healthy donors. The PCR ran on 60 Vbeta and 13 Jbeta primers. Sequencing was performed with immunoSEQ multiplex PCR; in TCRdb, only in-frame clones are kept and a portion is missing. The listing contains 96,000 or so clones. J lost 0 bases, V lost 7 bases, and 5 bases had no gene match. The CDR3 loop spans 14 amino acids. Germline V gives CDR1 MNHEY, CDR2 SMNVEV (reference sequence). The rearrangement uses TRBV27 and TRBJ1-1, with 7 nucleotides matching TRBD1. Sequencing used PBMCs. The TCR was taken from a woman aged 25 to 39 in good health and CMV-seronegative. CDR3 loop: CASTTGAMNTEAFF. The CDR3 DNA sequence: TGTGCCAGCACCACAGGGGCCATGAACACTGAAGCTTTCTTT.